This T cell receptor beta chain appears in the sequencing data of a study of Ad26.COV2.S vaccination and SARS-CoV-2 variants. Treatment of the sample: 19 received Ad26.COV2.S at low or high dose, single or two shots; several received placebo; per-sample allocation not given. Vaccine and placebo recipients were sampled on day 63 after the first injection. Generated by immunoSEQ multiplex PCR, the TCRdb table keeps only in-frame clones and is missing some. This sample has almost 400,000 clones; about 89% occur once, and the top ten carry 1.5% to 2%. The study, taken as a whole, reports: Whether participants received vaccine or placebo, their non-spike TCR breadth was similar. Reportedly, spike-specific CD8+ and CD4+ T cell responses achieved substantial breadth once vaccination had taken place. Vaccine recipients posted higher spike-specific TCR breadth than their placebo counterparts.

This clone is labeled medium-sized (0.01 to 0.1%). What it binds is unknown. Sequences were derived from peripheral blood, sampled in a trial of Ad26.COV2.S vaccine versus placebo. The TCR originated in a person aged 18-65 years who received the Ad26.COV2.S COVID-19 vaccine or a placebo.

The CDR3 nucleotides are TGCGCCAGCAGTGGACGGGACAGCGAGGGGGACACTGAAGCTTTCTTT. Amino acid sequence: CASSGRDSEGDTEAFF. The chain is built from TRBV10-2 and TRBJ1-1; 7 nucleotides match TRBD1. The length of the CDR3 is 16 residues. After removal of 4 bases from V and 3 bases from J, the junction contained 11 bases not matched to a gene. The germline CDR1 and CDR2 sequences are WSHSY and SAAADI.